The 2 T cell receptor beta chains below were found in one sample sequenced in a study of T cell responses to AZD1222 COVID-19 vaccine. TCRdb keeps only in-frame clones here, not all; method: immunoSEQ multiplex PCR. Of approximately 110,000 clones in the sample, approximately 90% are singletons; the top ten hold roughly 15%. The material was peripheral blood, obtained on day 0 of AZD1222 vaccination. These receptor sequences come from an adult in good health.

The CDR3 nucleotides are TGTGCCAGTAGTTACAGGGGGCCCTCCTACGAGCAGTACTTC. Translated, it gives CASSYRGPSYEQYF. The rearrangement joins TRBV19 to TRBJ2-7; 9 bases agree with TRBD1. The CDR3 sequence is 14 residues long. Germline CDR1 reads LNHDA; CDR2 reads SQIVND (reference sequence). Germline trimming cut 5 bases from V and 0 bases from J; bases unmatched to any gene: 2.

The genes are TRBV7-3 and TRBJ2-1; TRBD2 aligns across 8 bases. This CDR3 is 15 amino acids long. J gave up 3 bases and V 3 bases, and 4 bases lay outside the gene matches. Germline V gene data show CDR1 as SGHTA and CDR2 as FQGTGA. The CDR3 sequence: CASSLVAGYYNEQFF. CDR3 sequence (DNA): TGTGCCAGCAGCTTGGTAGCGGGATACTACAATGAGCAGTTCTTC.